These T cell receptor beta chains were read from a single sample in a study of T cell responses to AZD1222 COVID-19 vaccine. Measured with immunoSEQ multiplex PCR; TCRdb has only the in-frame clones, and not every one. Of 150,000 or so clones in the sample, 80% to 90% were seen once. The input for sequencing was peripheral blood, taken on day 0 of MenACWY control vaccination. The receptors shown here come from an adult in good health. Each CDR3 is given with its conserved first and last residue. The order of the fields is V gene, J gene, clone size, D gene, CDR3 protein, CDR3 DNA. D genes are given only for firm matches. Expanded clones get a size class; other rows say once, few or many, or leave the size out.

V: TRBV18; J: TRBJ2-7; size: once; D: TRBD1; CDR3: CASSARRQGVTYEQYF; DNA: TGTGCCAGCTCCGCTAGAAGACAGGGGGTTACCTACGAGCAGTACTTC
V: TRBV19; J: TRBJ2-2; size: -; D: -; CDR3: CASRAQLANTGELFF; DNA: TGTGCCAGTAGGGCACAGCTAGCCAACACCGGGGAGCTGTTTTTT
V: TRBV18; J: TRBJ1-4; size: -; D: TRBD1; CDR3: CASSPQDRAFNEKLFF; DNA: TGTGCCAGCTCACCTCAGGACAGGGCCTTTAATGAAAAACTGTTTTTT
V: TRBV5-1; J: TRBJ1-4; size: -; D: TRBD1; CDR3: CASSLSTGLGIEKLFF; DNA: TGCGCCAGCAGCTTGTCGACAGGGCTGGGAATTGAAAAACTGTTTTTT
V: TRBV6-2/TRBV6-3; J: TRBJ1-5; size: -; D: -; CDR3: CASSSRQGNQPQHF; DNA: TGTGCCAGCAGTTCCCGTCAGGGCAATCAGCCCCAGCATTTT
V: TRBV28; J: TRBJ1-2; size: -; D: TRBD1; CDR3: CASSSGQGANYGYTF; DNA: TGTGCCAGCAGCTCCGGACAGGGGGCTAACTATGGCTACACCTTC
V: TRBV28; J: TRBJ2-3; size: -; D: TRBD1; CDR3: CASRGQAGWATDTQYF; DNA: TGTGCCAGCAGGGGACAGGCCGGCTGGGCCACAGATACGCAGTATTTT
V: TRBV18; J: TRBJ2-1; size: -; D: -; CDR3: CASSPSVSGNEQFF; DNA: TGTGCCAGCTCACCTTCGGTATCTGGCAATGAGCAGTTCTTC
V: TRBV5-6; J: TRBJ2-7; size: -; D: TRBD1; CDR3: CASSLRDRVFEQYF; DNA: TGTGCCAGCAGCTTGCGGGACAGGGTGTTTGAGCAGTACTTC
V: TRBV7-2; J: TRBJ1-6; size: -; D: -; CDR3: CASSFDSSYNSPLHF; DNA: TGTGCCAGCAGCTTCGACAGCTCCTATAATTCACCCCTCCACTTT
V: TRBV18; J: TRBJ1-5; size: -; D: TRBD1; CDR3: CASSPRVTGGYSNQPQHF; DNA: TGTGCCAGCTCACCCAGGGTGACAGGGGGCTATAGCAATCAGCCCCAGCATTTT
V: TRBV7-2; J: TRBJ1-2; size: few; D: TRBD1; CDR3: CASSFDKGAGGYTF; DNA: TGTGCCAGCAGCTTCGATAAGGGGGCAGGAGGCTACACCTTC
V: TRBV7-2; J: TRBJ2-2; size: -; D: -; CDR3: CASNAGADTGELFF; DNA: TGTGCCAGCAACGCGGGGGCGGACACCGGGGAGCTGTTTTTT
V: TRBV13; J: TRBJ1-1; size: -; D: -; CDR3: CASSFGQKAFF; DNA: TGTGCCAGCAGCTTCGGGCAGAAAGCTTTCTTT
V: TRBV6-2/TRBV6-3; J: TRBJ1-1; size: -; D: -; CDR3: CASSYSTRSMNTEAFF; DNA: TGTGCCAGCAGTTACTCGACCAGGTCAATGAACACTGAAGCTTTCTTT
V: TRBV21-1; J: TRBJ2-4; size: -; D: -; CDR3: CASRKGTSGVKNIQYF; DNA: TGTGCCAGCAGAAAAGGGACTAGCGGGGTCAAAAACATTCAGTACTTC
V: TRBV5-6; J: TRBJ2-7; size: -; D: -; CDR3: CASSGTGAYEQYF; DNA: TGTGCCAGCAGCGGGACTGGGGCCTACGAGCAGTACTTC
V: TRBV29-1; J: TRBJ1-6; size: -; D: -; CDR3: CSVATEINSPLHF; DNA: TGCAGCGTTGCAACGGAGATTAATTCACCCCTCCACTTT
V: TRBV6-2/TRBV6-3; J: TRBJ2-1; size: -; D: TRBD2; CDR3: CASRPLAVAYNEQFF; DNA: TGTGCCAGCAGGCCTCTAGCGGTAGCCTACAATGAGCAGTTCTTC
V: TRBV7-6; J: TRBJ2-2; size: -; D: TRBD2; CDR3: CASSHGTSGINTGELFF; DNA: TGTGCCAGCAGCCACGGGACTAGCGGGATAAACACCGGGGAGCTGTTTTTT
V: TRBV19; J: TRBJ2-7; size: few; D: TRBD2; CDR3: CASSIEGGVPNYEQYF; DNA: TGTGCCAGTAGTATAGAGGGGGGGGTCCCCAACTACGAGCAGTACTTC
V: TRBV4-2; J: TRBJ2-7; size: -; D: -; CDR3: CASSQVPYGDLAYEQYF; DNA: TGTGCCAGCAGCCAAGTTCCTTACGGGGATCTCGCCTACGAGCAGTACTTC
V: TRBV18; J: TRBJ2-2; size: -; D: -; CDR3: CASSPDVTGELFF; DNA: TGTGCCAGCTCGCCGGACGTCACCGGGGAGCTGTTTTTT
V: TRBV7-9; J: TRBJ1-6; size: -; D: TRBD1; CDR3: CASSLGQGAPLGNSPLHF; DNA: TGTGCCAGCAGCTTGGGTCAGGGGGCTCCACTGGGAAATTCACCCCTCCACTTT
V: TRBV27; J: TRBJ1-2; size: -; D: TRBD1; CDR3: CASSRLGQGWDGYTF; DNA: TGTGCCAGCAGTCGACTGGGACAGGGATGGGATGGCTACACCTTC
V: TRBV4-1; J: TRBJ2-3; size: -; D: TRBD2; CDR3: CASSQDPGTSGGYSTDTQYF; DNA: TGCGCCAGCAGCCAAGATCCCGGGACTAGCGGGGGGTATAGCACAGATACGCAGTATTTT
V: TRBV20-1; J: TRBJ2-3; size: -; D: -; CDR3: CSASPPHASTDTQYF; DNA: TGCAGTGCTAGTCCCCCTCATGCTAGCACAGATACGCAGTATTTT
V: TRBV29-1; J: TRBJ2-2; size: -; D: -; CDR3: CSARDTGELFF; DNA: TGCAGCGCCCGAGACACCGGGGAGCTGTTTTTT
V: TRBV19; J: TRBJ2-1; size: few; D: -; CDR3: CATGPSVSYNEQFF; DNA: TGTGCCACAGGACCTAGCGTATCCTACAATGAGCAGTTCTTC
V: TRBV28; J: TRBJ2-5; size: -; D: -; CDR3: CASRSGDIQETQYF; DNA: TGTGCCAGCAGAAGCGGGGACATACAAGAGACCCAGTACTTC
V: TRBV5-5; J: TRBJ1-5; size: -; D: -; CDR3: CASTPTAGISPQHF; DNA: TGTGCCAGCACCCCGACTGCTGGGATCAGCCCCCAGCATTTT
V: TRBV19; J: TRBJ1-2; size: -; D: -; CDR3: CASRAPGANYGYTF; DNA: TGTGCCAGTAGAGCCCCAGGGGCTAACTATGGCTACACCTTC
V: TRBV18; J: TRBJ1-1; size: few; D: -; CDR3: CASSAKKGMNTEAFF; DNA: TGTGCCAGCTCAGCCAAGAAGGGGATGAACACTGAAGCTTTCTTT
V: TRBV4-3; J: TRBJ2-1; size: -; D: -; CDR3: CASSQDQLDEQFF; DNA: TGCGCCAGCAGCCAAGATCAATTGGATGAGCAGTTCTTC
V: TRBV5-8; J: TRBJ1-2; size: -; D: -; CDR3: CASSLGQRGYTF; DNA: TGTGCCAGCAGCTTGGGGCAGAGGGGCTACACCTTC